Below, 23 T cell receptor delta chains from the same sample are listed, as sequenced in a study of Vδ1+ human thymocytes. Overall study results and limits: In the thymus, TRG and TRD repertoires looked highly polyclonal with Gaussian CDR3 lengths.

RNA was extracted from the cells and then reverse transcribed. Multiplex PCR used pooled V-gene forward primers and a constant-region reverse primer to amplify CDR3s. TCRdb re-called clones from the multiplex PCR reads using CATT. There are 45,000 to 60,000 delta-chain clones in the sample; approximately 15% occur only once, and 0.3% to 0.45% lies in the top ten. Their target antigens are unknown. Sequencing used Vdelta1+ gamma-delta thymocytes from the thymus. The subset is: FACS-sorted CD3+ TCRalphabeta- TCRVdelta1+ TCRVdelta2- thymocytes. These receptor sequences come from a girl under three years old who had congenital heart surgery.

Only a few counts were recorded for this clone. The chain has TRDV1 and TRDJ1, with TRDD3 matching over 8 bases. Germline lookup yields CDR1 TSWWSYY and CDR2 QGS. The length of the CDR3 is 19 residues. V was pared by 4 bases and J by 4 bases, with 20 bases of the junction left unmatched. CDR3 sequence reads: CALGGPKSPAWGKSDKLIF. DNA for the CDR3: TGTGCTCTTGGGGGGCCGAAGTCGCCTGCCTGGGGGAAAAGCGATAAACTCATCTTT.

As for this clone: At the DNA level, this CDR3 is encoded by other sequences in the same sample as well. The chain recombines TRDV1 with TRDJ1, with D hard to call. This CDR3 region has 15 residues. The germline gives CDR1 TSWWSYY, CDR2 QGS. The V gene lost 0 bases and the J gene lost 0 bases, with 8 bases spanning the gap. The CDR3 sequence: CALGELLAYTDKLIF. CDR3 sequence (DNA): TGTGCTCTTGGGGAACTCCTGGCGTACACCGATAAACTCATCTTT.

The gene calls are TRDV1 and TRDJ1; D is possibly TRDD3 (5 bases). CDR1 and CDR2 from the germline V gene are TSWWSYY and QGS. The CDR3 is made up of 17 amino acids. V was trimmed by 2 bases and J by 1 base, leaving 17 bases between them. The CDR3 DNA sequence: TGTGCTCTTGGGGAAGTTCCGTCTGGGAGCTGCACCGATAAACTCATCTTT. It specifies CALGEVPSGSCTDKLIF.

This clone was counted between two and nine times. The chain links TRDV1 to TRDJ1, with 8 bases fitting TRDD3. V gave up 4 bases and J gave up 0 bases; unmatched junction bases: 13. The germline V gene has CDR1 TSWWSYY and CDR2 QGS. The CDR3 runs 18 residues. CDR3 DNA: TGTGCTCTTGGGGGCCTGCTGGGGGACCCCCCCTACACCGATAAACTCATCTTT. Its protein is CALGGLLGDPPYTDKLIF.

This chain uses TRDV1 with TRDJ1, with a possible D match to TRDD3 (5 bases). CDR3 length: 21 amino acids. Germline loops: CDR1 TSWWSYY, CDR2 QGS. The germline V and J ends were trimmed by 4 bases and 0 bases, with 30 bases remaining between them. DNA for the CDR3: TGTGCTCTTGGGGTAAAGGGGGTGGGGCACTCAGAAAAGCGGGACACCGATAAACTCATCTTT. Amino acids: CALGVKGVGHSEKRDTDKLIF.

This clone was found a few times. This chain links TRDV1 with TRDJ1; 8 nucleotides line up with TRDD3. Germline values: CDR1 TSWWSYY, CDR2 QGS. The CDR3 consists of 17 residues. The V segment lost 1 base and the J segment 0 bases; nucleotides outside the gene matches: 7. The CDR3 protein is CALGEHLYWGYTDKLIF. CDR3 sequence (DNA): TGTGCTCTTGGGGAACACTTGTACTGGGGGTACACCGATAAACTCATCTTT.

This clone showed up just a few times. The chain links TRDV1 to TRDJ1, with 12 positions matching TRDD3. From germline, CDR1 is TSWWSYY and CDR2 QGS. The junction had 24 bases not matched to a gene; V was cut back by 1 base and J by 9 bases. The CDR3 has 21 amino acids. The CDR3: CALGERVDHTRPYWGIHQLIF. Written as DNA, the CDR3 is TGTGCTCTTGGGGAACGAGTGGACCACACCCGACCCTACTGGGGGATACACCAACTCATCTTT.

This chain connects TRDV1 to TRDJ1; D is tentatively TRDD2 or TRDD3 (6 bases each). V was trimmed by 1 base and J by 3 bases, leaving 42 bases between them. Germline-derived CDR1 and CDR2 are TSWWSYY and QGS. The CDR3 contains 25 residues. CDR3 nucleotides: TGTGCTCTTGGGGAACGGCGGGGGAGCCACCCCCTTCCCCCAGTATCGGGGGAGGGCGCCGATAAACTCATCTTT. This codes for CALGERRGSHPLPPVSGEGADKLIF.

V is TRDV1 and J is TRDJ1, with 9 bases that match TRDD3. Germline CDR1 TSWWSYY, CDR2 QGS. This CDR3 spans 19 amino acids. Germline trimming cut 1 base from V and 0 bases from J; bases unmatched to any gene: 12. The CDR3 DNA is TGTGCTCTTGGGGAACCCCTTCGGTGGGGATACGATTACACCGATAAACTCATCTTT. Encoded protein: CALGEPLRWGYDYTDKLIF.

This clone appeared many times. The same CDR3 also results from other DNA sequences found in this sample. The chain couples TRAV29/DV5 to TRDJ4; the match to TRDD2 covers 9 bases. CDR3 size: 16 residues. The V and J ends lost 0 bases and 5 bases, in that order; junction bases with no gene match: 14. Germline loops: CDR1 NSMFDY, CDR2 ISSIKDK. The CDR3 DNA is TGTGCAGCAAGCGATTTCCTTCCTACAGTACTGGGGCCCCTGATCTTT. It specifies CAASDFLPTVLGPLIF.

The sample holds a few counts of this clone. The V gene is TRDV1, the J gene TRDJ1; 8 bases line up with TRDD2. This CDR3 has 23 residues. Germline loops: CDR1 TSWWSYY, CDR2 QGS. Trimming took 3 bases from V and 4 from J; bases not matched to a gene: 31. The CDR3 protein is CALGDIPPSARELPTQPIDKLIF. The CDR3 DNA sequence: TGTGCTCTTGGGGACATTCCCCCATCGGCCCGGGAACTTCCTACCCAACCGATCGATAAACTCATCTTT.

The chain carries TRDV1 and TRDJ1; TRDD3 matches 11 bases. CDR3 length: 23 amino acids. Germline CDR1 and CDR2: TSWWSYY and QGS. Trimming removed 4 bases from V and 4 bases from J; junction bases left unmatched: 29. As DNA, the CDR3 is TGTGCTCTTGGGGGATACACCTCCTTCCCGTACTGGGGGATAGGTCCGAGCCACGATAAACTCATCTTT. Translated: CALGGYTSFPYWGIGPSHDKLIF.

This chain uses TRDV1 with TRDJ1, with D perhaps TRDD1 or TRDD2 (5 bases each). V lost 6 bases, J lost 3 bases, and 26 bases lay in between. The CDR3 runs 18 residues. Germline V CDR1 and CDR2: TSWWSYY, QGS. The CDR3 sequence is CALGTPTSPHSYADKLIF. The CDR3 DNA sequence: TGTGCTCTTGGAACCCCTACCAGCCCACATAGTTATGCCGATAAACTCATCTTT.

The table lists this clone with a few counts. This rearrangement joins TRDV1 to TRDJ1; 8 nucleotides align to TRDD3. J gave up 0 bases and V 2 bases, and 23 bases lay outside the gene matches. The CDR3 length is 22 residues. The V gene's germline CDR1 is TSWWSYY and CDR2 QGS. CDR3 bases: TGTGCTCTTGGGGAAAGGTTTGCCCTTACTGGGGGGCAACACTCTTACACCGATAAACTCATCTTT. Amino acid sequence: CALGERFALTGGQHSYTDKLIF.

This chain connects TRDV1 to TRDJ1, with D maybe TRDD3 (6 bases). The CDR3 is 15 residues long. The V end was cut by 1 base, the J end by 4 bases, with 13 bases between. CDR1 is TSWWSYY and CDR2 is QGS in the germline V gene. The CDR3 nucleotides read TGTGCTCTTGGGGAACGGGCCTCCTGGGGCGATAAACTCATCTTT. Amino acid sequence: CALGERASWGDKLIF.

Of note for this clone: Just one base apart from a much larger clone, this may be a read error. Other DNA sequences in the sample encode the same CDR3. The chain uses TRDV2 and TRDJ1; D gene ambiguous. V was shortened by 0 bases and J by 5 bases, with 18 bases between the two germline ends. Per the germline V gene, CDR1 is GEAIGNYY and CDR2 is EKD. CDR3 length: 16 residues. The CDR3 DNA is TGTGCCTGTGACACCGTTTCGGGGTTCGGGGCAGATAAACTCATCTTT. This sequence encodes CACDTVSGFGADKLIF.

In this sample, this clone turned up a few times. J is TRDJ1 and V is TRDV1, with 9 bases that match TRDD3. Trimming removed 5 bases from V and 0 bases from J; junction bases left unmatched: 22. Germline V gene sequence: CDR1 TSWWSYY, CDR2 QGS. The CDR3 extends over 21 amino acids. CDR3 in amino acids: CALGRSSYKWGIEGDTDKLIF. DNA of the CDR3: TGTGCTCTTGGGAGAAGTTCCTACAAGTGGGGGATAGAGGGAGACACCGATAAACTCATCTTT.

In its sample, this clone was seen a few times. J is TRDJ1 and V is TRDV1; TRDD2 is a possible D gene (5 bases). The CDR3 spans 18 residues. V was shortened by 2 bases and J by 2 bases, with 21 bases between the two germline ends. CDR1 TSWWSYY and CDR2 QGS come from the germline V gene. The CDR3 spells CALGEGAYGRMLTDKLIF. The CDR3 DNA reads TGTGCTCTTGGGGAAGGGGCCTACGGCCGTATGTTGACCGATAAACTCATCTTT.

This clone was picked up a small number of times. The chain has TRDV1 and TRDJ1; TRDD3 matches 10 bases. Germline V gene data show CDR1 as TSWWSYY and CDR2 as QGS. V gave up 5 bases and J gave up 0 bases; unmatched junction bases: 6. CDR3 length: 16 amino acids. CDR3 nucleotide sequence: TGTGCTCTTGGGACCACTGGGGGATCACACACCGATAAACTCATCTTT. It is translated as CALGTTGGSHTDKLIF.

This clone was observed a handful of times. The chain joins TRDV1 to TRDJ1; TRDD3 matches 8 bases. Germline lookup yields CDR1 TSWWSYY and CDR2 QGS. The CDR3 loop spans 22 amino acids. Trimming removed 0 bases from V and 0 bases from J; junction bases left unmatched: 21. The CDR3 reads CALGELSSGILLRTAYTDKLIF. CDR3 bases: TGTGCTCTTGGGGAACTCTCTTCGGGGATACTACTCAGAACTGCGTACACCGATAAACTCATCTTT.

This rearrangement joins TRDV1 to TRDJ1, with 7 bases identical to TRDD3. CDR3 size: 18 residues. The J segment lost 3 bases and the V segment lost 1 base, leaving 14 bases of the junction unmatched. The V gene's germline CDR1 is TSWWSYY and CDR2 QGS. The CDR3 DNA sequence: TGTGCTCTTGGGGAACGGACGACGTTGGGGGACGTCCCCGATAAACTCATCTTT. This codes for CALGERTTLGDVPDKLIF.

This clone was picked up a small number of times. The chain uses TRDV1 and TRDJ1; 7 nucleotides match TRDD3. The CDR3 is made up of 20 amino acids. Germline V gene sequence: CDR1 TSWWSYY, CDR2 QGS. V shed 0 bases and J 0 bases; nucleotides not matched to a gene: 16. DNA of the CDR3: TGTGCTCTTGGGGAACTAGATATACGTCCTGGGGGGAGAGACACCGATAAACTCATCTTT. As protein: CALGELDIRPGGRDTDKLIF.

This clone was observed a handful of times. V usage is TRDV1 and J usage is TRDJ1; 11 bases match TRDD3. This CDR3 spans 17 amino acids. Losses at the gene ends were 3 bases for V and 4 bases for J; bases not matched to a gene: 10. The germline gives CDR1 TSWWSYY, CDR2 QGS. The CDR3 loop is CALGDLRLGDKVDKLIF. Here the CDR3 DNA reads TGTGCTCTTGGGGATTTACGACTGGGGGATAAGGTCGATAAACTCATCTTT.